Listed below are T cell receptor beta chains from one sample, sequenced in a study of blood T cell repertoires in COVID-19. Sequencing was performed with immunoSEQ multiplex PCR; in TCRdb, only in-frame clones are kept and a portion is missing. This sample has just over 300,000 clones, with approximately 90% found just once. The material sequenced was PBMCs or T cells enriched from blood (not recorded which). The receptors shown here come from a woman between 40 and 55 years old who had recovered from COVID-19. CDR3s include the opening cysteine and the closing phenylalanine or tryptophan. D genes are given only for firm matches. Expanded clones are given a class, and other clones once, few, many or no size at all.

TRBV5-4	TRBJ2-3	.	TRBD2	CASSLPSGSQDTQYF	TGTGCCAGCAGCTTGCCTAGCGGGAGTCAAGATACGCAGTATTTT
TRBV11-2	TRBJ1-2	.	TRBD1	CASSLVRGHIYGYTF	TGTGCCAGCAGCTTAGTCAGGGGGCATATCTATGGCTACACCTTC
TRBV5-6	TRBJ1-1	.	TRBD1	CASSYRGSSAEAFF	TGTGCCAGCAGCTACAGGGGGTCTAGCGCTGAAGCTTTCTTT
TRBV5-1	TRBJ2-7	.	TRBD2	CASSQTSGVYEQYF	TGCGCCAGCAGCCAGACTAGCGGAGTATACGAGCAGTACTTC
TRBV2	TRBJ2-2	.	.	CASSERRAVNTGELFF	TGTGCCAGCAGTGAAAGGAGGGCAGTGAACACCGGGGAGCTGTTTTTT
TRBV9	TRBJ2-1	.	TRBD2	CASSALSGGPGDEQFF	TGTGCCAGCAGTGCCCTCAGCGGGGGACCCGGCGATGAGCAGTTCTTC
TRBV6-5	TRBJ2-7	.	TRBD1	CASSPRQGRGYEQYF	TGTGCCAGCAGTCCGCGACAGGGAAGAGGCTACGAGCAGTACTTC
TRBV9	TRBJ2-5	.	.	CASSVDGGSLQETQYF	TGTGCCAGCAGCGTAGATGGAGGGTCGCTCCAAGAGACCCAGTACTTC
TRBV4-1	TRBJ2-5	.	TRBD1	CASSQPGTGGRTQYF	TGCGCCAGCAGCCAGCCCGGGACAGGGGGACGGACCCAGTACTTC
TRBV30	TRBJ2-1	.	.	CAWTGVGGHEQFF	TGTGCCTGGACGGGGGTTGGTGGCCATGAGCAGTTCTTC
TRBV10-2	TRBJ2-1	.	.	CASSPTGGVNEQFF	TGCGCCAGCTCACCAACAGGGGGGGTGAATGAGCAGTTCTTC
TRBV7-2	TRBJ1-5	.	TRBD1	CASSLASGTAYQPQHF	TGTGCCAGCAGCTTAGCTTCCGGGACAGCTTATCAGCCCCAGCATTTT
TRBV7-9	TRBJ1-6	.	.	CASSERGTSGLPLHF	TGTGCCAGCAGCGAGCGGGGGACATCGGGTTTACCCCTCCACTTT
TRBV27	TRBJ2-1	once	.	CASSLLVGYNEQFF	TGTGCCAGCAGTTTACTAGTTGGGTACAATGAGCAGTTCTTC
TRBV27	TRBJ1-1	.	.	CASSLGDPTEAFF	TGTGCCAGCAGTTTAGGAGATCCCACTGAAGCTTTCTTT
TRBV29-1	TRBJ2-3	.	.	CSVVKDTQYF	TGCAGCGTTGTAAAAGATACGCAGTATTTT
TRBV6-5	TRBJ2-2	.	.	CASTVSANTGELFF	TGTGCCAGCACAGTATCCGCGAACACCGGGGAGCTGTTTTTT
TRBV28	TRBJ2-7	.	TRBD1	CASSLSGGSYEQYF	TGTGCCAGCAGTTTATCAGGGGGCTCCTACGAGCAGTACTTC
TRBV19	TRBJ1-5	once	.	CASSPPRTRGNQPQHF	TGTGCCAGTAGCCCCCCCCGGACTCGGGGCAATCAGCCCCAGCATTTT
TRBV21-1	TRBJ2-3	.	.	CASRGTGETDTQYF	TGTGCCAGCAGGGGGACAGGTGAAACAGATACGCAGTATTTT
TRBV5-1	TRBJ2-5	.	TRBD2	CASNRAGGLETQYF	TGCGCCAGCAATAGGGCGGGGGGCCTTGAGACCCAGTACTTC
TRBV29-1	TRBJ2-3	.	.	CSVDGLHTDTQYF	TGCAGCGTTGACGGGTTACACACAGATACGCAGTATTTT
TRBV9	TRBJ2-3	.	TRBD2	CASSVSREREGPDTQYF	TGTGCCAGCAGCGTTTCCCGTGAGCGGGAGGGCCCGGATACGCAGTATTTT
TRBV30	TRBJ1-2	.	.	CAWSRVKNYGYTF	TGTGCCTGGAGTCGAGTGAAAAACTATGGCTACACCTTC
TRBV11-3	TRBJ2-3	.	TRBD1	CASSRRAGGTDTQYF	TGTGCCAGCAGCCGAAGGGCAGGGGGAACAGATACGCAGTATTTT
TRBV30	TRBJ2-2	.	.	CAWKNRIRERRTGELFF	TGTGCCTGGAAAAATAGGATCAGGGAAAGAAGGACCGGGGAGCTGTTTTTT
TRBV7-9	TRBJ1-4	.	TRBD1	CASSLGQGRLFF	TGTGCCAGCAGCTTAGGACAGGGGCGACTGTTTTTT
TRBV27	TRBJ2-2	.	.	CASSLSSTGELFF	TGTGCCAGCAGTTTATCGAGCACCGGGGAGCTGTTTTTT
TRBV24-1	TRBJ2-7	.	TRBD1	CATSDPGTAEQYF	TGTGCCACCAGTGACCCAGGGACAGCTGAGCAGTACTTC
TRBV18	TRBJ1-6	.	.	CASSPISWASNSPLHF	TGTGCCAGCTCCCCCATCAGCTGGGCATCGAATTCACCCCTCCACTTT
TRBV29-1	TRBJ2-7	.	TRBD1	CSVVRQGEPYEQYF	TGCAGCGTTGTTCGACAGGGGGAGCCCTACGAGCAGTACTTC
TRBV7-8	TRBJ1-1	.	.	CASSLAPPDINTEAFF	TGTGCCAGCAGCTTAGCCCCACCAGATATTAACACTGAAGCTTTCTTT
TRBV19	TRBJ1-4	.	.	CASEPASAGGEKLFF	TGTGCCAGCGAACCCGCCTCTGCAGGAGGAGAAAAACTGTTTTTT
TRBV7-9	TRBJ1-6	many	TRBD1	CASSLDRGSPLHF	TGTGCCAGCAGCTTAGACAGGGGTTCACCCCTCCACTTT
TRBV6-2/TRBV6-3	TRBJ2-7	.	.	CASSYSRDYEQYF	TGTGCCAGCAGTTACTCGAGGGATTACGAGCAGTACTTC
TRBV21-1	TRBJ2-3	.	.	CASSRPGTVGDTQYF	TGTGCCAGCAGCCGACCGGGAACGGTAGGGGATACGCAGTATTTT
TRBV19	TRBJ1-5	.	TRBD1	CASKGQGSNNQPQHF	TGTGCCAGTAAGGGACAGGGGTCGAACAATCAGCCCCAGCATTTT
TRBV19	TRBJ1-1	.	.	CASSYSGQMNTEAFF	TGTGCCAGTAGCTACTCAGGACAGATGAACACTGAAGCTTTCTTT
TRBV11-2	TRBJ1-2	.	.	CASSPTTDYGYTF	TGTGCCAGCAGCCCCACGACAGACTATGGCTACACCTTC
TRBV28	TRBJ1-2	.	.	CASRAGPLPLYGYTF	TGTGCCAGCCGGGCGGGCCCTCTTCCCCTTTATGGCTACACCTTC
TRBV24-1	TRBJ2-1	.	TRBD1	CATSTGVNEQFF	TGTGCCACTTCGACAGGGGTCAATGAGCAGTTCTTC
TRBV3-1/TRBV3-2	TRBJ1-2	.	.	CASSQNQSPAYGYTF	TGTGCCAGCAGCCAAAACCAGTCCCCCGCTTATGGCTACACCTTC
TRBV5-6	TRBJ1-1	.	.	CASSWRGRYGTEAFF	TGTGCCAGCAGCTGGCGGGGACGGTACGGGACTGAAGCTTTCTTT
TRBV19	TRBJ2-1	.	.	CASKGRGLRYEQFF	TGTGCCAGTAAAGGCAGGGGCCTCCGATATGAGCAGTTCTTC
TRBV6-2/TRBV6-3	TRBJ1-2	once	.	CASSYPRFADYGYTF	TGTGCCAGCAGTTACCCCCGGTTTGCGGACTATGGCTACACCTTC
TRBV5-4	TRBJ2-2	.	TRBD1	CASSLVGQANTGELFF	TGTGCCAGCAGCTTGGTTGGACAGGCGAACACCGGGGAGCTGTTTTTT
TRBV28	TRBJ1-5	.	.	CASSVRGINQPQHF	TGTGCCAGCAGCGTTAGAGGGATTAATCAGCCCCAGCATTTT
TRBV7-8	TRBJ2-7	once	.	CASSLPLEDEQYF	TGTGCCAGCAGCTTGCCCCTGGAGGACGAGCAGTACTTC
TRBV20-1	TRBJ2-1	.	.	CSASPSEQFF	TGCAGTGCTAGCCCCAGTGAGCAGTTCTTC
TRBV7-3	TRBJ2-7	once	.	CASSRGTGPYEQYF	TGTGCCAGCAGCCGCGGGACTGGTCCCTACGAGCAGTACTTC
TRBV28	TRBJ2-2	.	.	CASRSGQNTGELFF	TGTGCCAGCAGGTCGGGACAGAACACCGGGGAGCTGTTTTTT
TRBV7-3	TRBJ2-1	.	.	CASSLAGIKPYNEQFF	TGTGCCAGCAGCTTAGCGGGAATCAAACCCTACAATGAGCAGTTCTTC
TRBV7-2	TRBJ1-2	once	.	CASSFSPEAPQGYTF	TGTGCCAGCAGCTTTTCGCCGGAGGCTCCACAGGGCTACACCTTC
TRBV11-3	TRBJ2-2	.	.	CASSVPGELFF	TGTGCCAGCAGCGTTCCTGGGGAGCTGTTTTTT
TRBV5-6	TRBJ2-7	.	TRBD1	CASSSGTAYEQYF	TGTGCCAGCAGCTCCGGGACAGCCTACGAGCAGTACTTC
TRBV9	TRBJ2-1	.	TRBD2	CASRRGAGEGYNEQFF	TGTGCCAGCAGGAGGGGAGCGGGAGAGGGTTACAATGAGCAGTTCTTC
TRBV11-2	TRBJ2-1	.	.	CASSQDRWDYNEQFF	TGTGCCAGCAGCCAAGACAGGTGGGACTACAATGAGCAGTTCTTC